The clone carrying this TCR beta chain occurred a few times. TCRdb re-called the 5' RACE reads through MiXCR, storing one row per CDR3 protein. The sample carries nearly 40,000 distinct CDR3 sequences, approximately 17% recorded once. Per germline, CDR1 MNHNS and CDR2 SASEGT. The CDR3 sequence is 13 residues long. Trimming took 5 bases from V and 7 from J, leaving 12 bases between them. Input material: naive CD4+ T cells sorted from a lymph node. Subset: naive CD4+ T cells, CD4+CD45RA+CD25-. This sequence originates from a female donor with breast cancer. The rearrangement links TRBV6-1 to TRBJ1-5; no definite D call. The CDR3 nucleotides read TGTGCCAGCAGTTTCAGAGACCGACAGCCCCAGCATTTT. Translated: CASSFRDRQPQHF.